This TCR beta chain appears in the sequencing data of a study of beta chain features in type 1 diabetes. The CDR3 contains 15 residues. Germline V gene lookup returns CDR1 SGHTA and CDR2 FQGNSA. Trimming took off 4 bases at V and 0 bases at J, with 9 bases between the two ends. Sequenced material consisted of expressed TCRB transcripts (all of the isolated RNA was reverse transcribed). Here immunoSEQ multiplex PCR was the method, and the copy in TCRdb shows in-frame clones only, minus some. The sample consists of a few hundred thousand clones, 14% to 15% of them appearing once. This clone was seen a handful of times. Its target is not known. Overall study findings and caveats: Patients' naive, central memory and Treg TCRB repertoires seemed closer to one another than those of healthy donors. In every one of the four CD4+ subsets, TCRB CDR3s were moderately but significantly shorter in Type 1 diabetes patients.

The chain has TRBV7-2 and TRBJ1-4; TRBD1 is a possible D gene (6 bases). The sequence derives from a man younger than 35 with type 1 diabetes. Sample: naive CD4+ T cells from blood. CDR3 DNA sequence: TGTGCCAGCAGCTCGTCAGGGGCAACTAATGAAAAACTGTTTTTT. It translates to CASSSSGATNEKLFF.